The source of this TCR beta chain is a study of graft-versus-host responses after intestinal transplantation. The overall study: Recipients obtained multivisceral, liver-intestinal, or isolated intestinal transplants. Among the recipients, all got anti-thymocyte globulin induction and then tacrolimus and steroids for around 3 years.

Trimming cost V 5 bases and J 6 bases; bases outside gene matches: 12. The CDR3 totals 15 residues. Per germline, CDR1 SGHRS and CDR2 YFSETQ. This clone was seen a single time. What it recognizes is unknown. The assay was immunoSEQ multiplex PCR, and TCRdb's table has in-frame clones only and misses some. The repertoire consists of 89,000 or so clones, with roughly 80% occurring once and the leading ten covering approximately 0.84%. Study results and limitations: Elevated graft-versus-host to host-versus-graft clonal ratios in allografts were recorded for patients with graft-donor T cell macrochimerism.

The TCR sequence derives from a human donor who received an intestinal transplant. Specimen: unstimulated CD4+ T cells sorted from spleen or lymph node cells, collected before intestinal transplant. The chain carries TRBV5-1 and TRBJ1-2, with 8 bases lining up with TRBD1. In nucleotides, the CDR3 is TGCGCCAGCAGTGATATCGGACAGGGTAGAGATGGCTACACCTTC. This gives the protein CASSDIGQGRDGYTF.